This T cell receptor (beta chain) was obtained from a study of blood T cells in healthy people across ages. This clonotype appeared a few times. Using a J-beta primer mix together with a sample-barcoded 5' primer, a second PCR was run for roughly 6 to 12 cycles. TCRdb recomputed calls from the 5' RACE reads with MiXCR, one row per CDR3 protein. The table includes 750,000 to 850,000 distinct CDR3 sequences, just under 25% detected once. Germline trimming cut 7 bases from V and 7 bases from J; bases unmatched to any gene: 12. The CDR3 contains 14 residues. Germline V lookup: CDR1 MDHEN, CDR2 SYDVKM. These same records also appear under a second study, on T cells of mothers and their children.

The V call is TRBV28, the J call TRBJ1-2; 7 bases agree with TRBD1. Sequenced: blood. The receptor comes from a boy aged 5-17 years in good health. The CDR3 sequence: CASTEDRHRGGYTF. The CDR3 nucleotides read TGTGCCAGCACCGAGGACAGGCACCGGGGTGGCTACACCTTC.